A single sample is the source of the 11 T cell receptor beta chains below, sequenced in a study of blood T cell repertoires in COVID-19 (dated by TCRdb to the early 2020s). The library came from the immunoSEQ multiplex PCR assay. TCRdb retrieved this table from immuneACCESS and kept in-frame rearrangements only. Not all clones are present; in checked studies, unresolved V genes account for under half, and no reason is known for the remainder. Within this sample are about 360,000 clones, with more than 85% of them counted one time only. 3% of the sample rests with the top ten. Sequenced sample: peripheral blood. These receptors were taken from a human donor in a cohort sampled during active COVID-19.

This clone was detected a few times. The chain combines TRBV6-4 with TRBJ2-2; D is possibly TRBD2 (6 bases). V lost 10 bases to trimming and J lost 2 bases, with 14 bases between them. The germline CDR1 and CDR2 sequences are MRHNA and SNTAGT. The CDR3 extends over 14 amino acids. The DNA of the CDR3 is TGTGCCACGGGGGTATCCCACAACACCGGGGAGCTGTTTTTT. This sequence encodes CATGVSHNTGELFF.

This chain joins TRBV5-1 and TRBJ2-3, with TRBD2 matching 7 bases. The J segment lost 2 bases and the V segment lost 9 bases, leaving 9 bases of the junction unmatched. Germline-derived CDR1 and CDR2 are SGHRS and YFSETQ. This CDR3 is 14 amino acids long. DNA for the CDR3: TGCGCCACCCAGACGGGGGGACTCACAGATACGCAGTATTTT. It translates to CATQTGGLTDTQYF. The variable domain in full, completed from reference TRBV5-1 and TRBJ2-3, reads KAGVTQTPRYLIKTRGQQVTLSCSPISGHRSVSWYQQTPGQGLQFLFEYFSETQRNKGNFPGRFSGRQFSNSRSEMNVSTLELGDSALYLCATQTGGLTDTQYFGPGTRLTVL.

The rearrangement joins TRBV6-6 to TRBJ2-2, with 7 bases lining up with TRBD1. CDR1 MNHNY and CDR2 SVGAGI come from the germline V gene (reference sequence). V gave up 7 bases and J gave up 1 base; unmatched junction bases: 6. There are 15 residues in the CDR3. For the CDR3, the DNA is TGTGCCAGCACCTTACGGACAGGGAACACCGGGGAGCTGTTTTTT. This codes for CASTLRTGNTGELFF.

This chain links TRBV19 with TRBJ2-7; TRBD2 agrees at 7 bases. V was clipped by 8 bases and J by 2 bases; unmatched bases: 9. Germline loops: CDR1 LNHDA, CDR2 SQIVND (reference sequence). The CDR3 contains 14 residues. CDR3 sequence reads: CASRRGVGPYEQYF. CDR3 in DNA: TGTGCCAGTCGCCGGGGGGTCGGGCCCTACGAGCAGTACTTC.

This sequence joins TRBV12-3 or TRBV12-4 and TRBJ2-5, with D possibly being TRBD2 (6 bases). The CDR3 runs to 13 residues. Trimming cost V 1 base and J 4 bases, with 7 bases left between them. The DNA of the CDR3 is TGTGCCAGCAGTTTAGGGGGGGTAGAGACCCAGTACTTC. It yields the protein CASSLGGVETQYF.

The CDR3 sequence: CASSLAEWEADNEQFF. DNA of the CDR3: TGTGCCAGCAGCTTAGCGGAGTGGGAGGCAGACAATGAGCAGTTCTTC. This sequence joins TRBV7-9 and TRBJ2-1; D is perhaps TRBD2 (6 bases). The CDR3 length is 16 residues. Germline V gene lookup returns CDR1 SEHNR and CDR2 FQNEAQ (reference sequence). Trimming took off 0 bases at V and 5 bases at J, with 14 bases between the two ends.

V gene TRBV20-1 combines with J gene TRBJ2-3, with 9 nucleotides matching TRBD2. V shed 3 bases, J shed 4 bases, and the junction held 5 bases outside the gene matches. CDR3 length equals 14 residues. CDR1 DFQATT and CDR2 SNEGSKA come from the germline V gene (reference sequence). The CDR3 region is CSASSSGSADTQYF. The CDR3 bases are TGCAGTGCTAGTAGTAGCGGGAGTGCAGATACGCAGTATTTT.

The chain has TRBV4-1 and TRBJ1-4; weak D call: TRBD1 (5 bases). This CDR3 region has 16 residues. CDR1 is MGHRA and CDR2 is YSYEKL in the germline V gene. V lost 0 bases to trimming and J lost 10 bases, with 18 bases between them. This CDR3 is CASSQERAGGALKLFF. CDR3 nucleotides: TGCGCCAGCAGCCAAGAGAGGGCCGGGGGTGCCCTAAAACTGTTTTTT.

This clone turned up a few times. In DNA, the CDR3 is TGTGCCAGCAGTTTTGCGACAGAGATTAATTCACCCCTCCACTTT. This codes for CASSFATEINSPLHF. The rearrangement uses TRBV28 and TRBJ1-6; the D gene is possibly TRBD1 (5 bases). The germline V gene encodes CDR1 MDHEN and CDR2 SYDVKM. This CDR3 region has 15 residues. The ends were cut back, 3 bases at V and 6 bases at J, with 12 bases in the middle.

This rearrangement joins TRBV4-2 to TRBJ2-2; 12 positions agree with TRBD2. The CDR3 sequence is 15 residues long. The ends lost 3 bases at V and 4 bases at J; junction bases unmatched: 0. Germline CDR1 reads LGHNA; CDR2 reads YNFKEQ. Here the CDR3 reads CASSQGLAGTGELFF. CDR3 DNA: TGTGCCAGCAGCCAGGGACTAGCGGGCACCGGGGAGCTGTTTTTT.

In nucleotides, the CDR3 is TGTGCCAGTACCGATGGGGGGACAGGGGAGTACTATGGCTACACCTTC. Its translation: CASTDGGTGEYYGYTF. The chain links TRBV19 to TRBJ1-2, with 10 bases aligning to TRBD1. J gave up 3 bases and V 7 bases, and 11 bases lay outside the gene matches. Per the germline V gene, CDR1 is LNHDA and CDR2 is SQIVND (reference sequence). The CDR3 has 16 residues.